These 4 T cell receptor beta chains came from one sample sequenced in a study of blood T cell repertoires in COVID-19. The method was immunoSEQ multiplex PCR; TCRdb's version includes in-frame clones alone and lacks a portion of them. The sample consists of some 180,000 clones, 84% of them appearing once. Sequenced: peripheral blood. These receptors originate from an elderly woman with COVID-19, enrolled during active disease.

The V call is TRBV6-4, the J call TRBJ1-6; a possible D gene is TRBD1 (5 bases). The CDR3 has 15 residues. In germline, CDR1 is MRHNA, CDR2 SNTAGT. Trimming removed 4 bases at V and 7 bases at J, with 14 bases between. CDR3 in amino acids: CASSVSVQGNSPLHF. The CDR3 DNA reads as TGTGCCAGCAGTGTATCGGTGCAGGGCAATTCACCCCTCCACTTT.

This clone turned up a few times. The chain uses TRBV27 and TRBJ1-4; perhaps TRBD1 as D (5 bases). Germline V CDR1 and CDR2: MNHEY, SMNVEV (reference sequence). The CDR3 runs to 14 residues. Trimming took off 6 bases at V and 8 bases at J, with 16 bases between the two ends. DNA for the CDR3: TGTGCCAGCAGGGATTGGGGCCTGGGAGAAAAACTGTTTTTT. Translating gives CASRDWGLGEKLFF.

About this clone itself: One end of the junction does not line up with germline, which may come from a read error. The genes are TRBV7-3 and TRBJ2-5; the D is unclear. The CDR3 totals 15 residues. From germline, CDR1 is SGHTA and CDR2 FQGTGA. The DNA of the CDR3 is TGTGCCAGCAGCGTAACCCCGGGTTTCGGGGAGACCCAGTACTTC. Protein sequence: CASSVTPGFGETQYF.

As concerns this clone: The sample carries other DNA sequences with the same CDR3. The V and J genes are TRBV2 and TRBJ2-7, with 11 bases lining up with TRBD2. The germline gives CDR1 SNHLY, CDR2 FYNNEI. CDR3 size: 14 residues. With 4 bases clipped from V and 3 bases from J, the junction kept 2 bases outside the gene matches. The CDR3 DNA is TGTGCCAGCAGTGTCCTAGCGGGAGGCTACGAGCAGTACTTC. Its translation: CASSVLAGGYEQYF.